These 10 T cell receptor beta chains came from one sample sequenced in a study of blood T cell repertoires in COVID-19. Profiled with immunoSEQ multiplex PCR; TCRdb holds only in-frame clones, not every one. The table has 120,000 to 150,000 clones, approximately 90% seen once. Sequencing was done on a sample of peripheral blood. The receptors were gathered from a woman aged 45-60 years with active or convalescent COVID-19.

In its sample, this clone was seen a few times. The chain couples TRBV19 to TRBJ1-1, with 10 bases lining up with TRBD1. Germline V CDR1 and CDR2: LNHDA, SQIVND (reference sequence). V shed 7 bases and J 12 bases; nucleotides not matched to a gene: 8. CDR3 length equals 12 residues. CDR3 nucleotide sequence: TGTGCCAGTACCAAAGGGACAGGGGTAACTTTCTTT. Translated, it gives CASTKGTGVTFF.

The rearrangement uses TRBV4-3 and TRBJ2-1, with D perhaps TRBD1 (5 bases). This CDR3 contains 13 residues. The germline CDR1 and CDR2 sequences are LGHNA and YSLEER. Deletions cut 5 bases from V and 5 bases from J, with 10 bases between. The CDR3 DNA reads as TGCGCCAGCAGCGTGGGGCGAAACAATGAGCAGTTCTTC. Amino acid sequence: CASSVGRNNEQFF.

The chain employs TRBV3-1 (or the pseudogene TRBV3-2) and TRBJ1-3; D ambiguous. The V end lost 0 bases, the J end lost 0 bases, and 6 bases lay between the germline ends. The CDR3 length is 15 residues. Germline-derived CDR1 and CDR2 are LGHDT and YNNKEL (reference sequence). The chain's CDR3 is CASSQDANSGNTIYF. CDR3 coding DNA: TGTGCCAGCAGCCAAGATGCTAACTCTGGAAACACCATATATTTT.

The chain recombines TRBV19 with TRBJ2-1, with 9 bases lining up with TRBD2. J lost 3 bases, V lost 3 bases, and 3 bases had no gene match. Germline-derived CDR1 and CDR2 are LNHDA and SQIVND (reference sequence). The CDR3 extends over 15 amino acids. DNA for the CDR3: TGTGCCAGTAGTATCAGCGGGGGGCTCTACAATGAGCAGTTCTTC. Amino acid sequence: CASSISGGLYNEQFF.

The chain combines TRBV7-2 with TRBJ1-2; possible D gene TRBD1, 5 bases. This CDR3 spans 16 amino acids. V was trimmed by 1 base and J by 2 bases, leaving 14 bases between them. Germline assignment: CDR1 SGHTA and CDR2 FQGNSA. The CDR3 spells CASSLGFPPGNYGYTF. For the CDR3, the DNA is TGTGCCAGCAGCTTAGGTTTCCCACCAGGGAACTATGGCTACACCTTC.

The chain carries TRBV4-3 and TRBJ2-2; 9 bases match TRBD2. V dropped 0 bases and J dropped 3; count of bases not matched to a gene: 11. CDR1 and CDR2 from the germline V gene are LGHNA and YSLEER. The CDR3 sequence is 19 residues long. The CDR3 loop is CASSQDLWLAGLYTGELFF. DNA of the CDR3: TGCGCCAGCAGCCAAGATCTGTGGCTAGCGGGATTATACACCGGGGAGCTGTTTTTT.

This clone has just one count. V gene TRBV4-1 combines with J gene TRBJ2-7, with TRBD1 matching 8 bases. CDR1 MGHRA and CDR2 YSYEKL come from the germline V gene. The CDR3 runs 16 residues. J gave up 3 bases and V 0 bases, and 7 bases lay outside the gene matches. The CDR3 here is CASSQDDRTGSYEQYF. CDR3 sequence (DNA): TGCGCCAGCAGCCAAGATGATCGGACAGGGAGCTACGAGCAGTACTTC.

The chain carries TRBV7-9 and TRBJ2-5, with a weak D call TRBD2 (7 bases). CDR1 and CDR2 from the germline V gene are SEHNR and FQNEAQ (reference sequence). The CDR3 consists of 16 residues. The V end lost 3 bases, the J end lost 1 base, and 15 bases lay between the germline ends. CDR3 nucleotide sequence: TGTGCCAGCAGCTTTGGGGAGGGGGGAACCCAAGAGACCCAGTACTTC. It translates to CASSFGEGGTQETQYF.

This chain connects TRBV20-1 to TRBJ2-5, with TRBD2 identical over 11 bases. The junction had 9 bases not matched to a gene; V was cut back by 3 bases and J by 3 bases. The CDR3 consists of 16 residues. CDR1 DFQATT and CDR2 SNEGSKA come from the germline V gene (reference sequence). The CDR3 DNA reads TGCAGTGCTAGTGCGGCGGGACTAGCGGTTGAAGAGACCCAGTACTTC. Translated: CSASAAGLAVEETQYF.

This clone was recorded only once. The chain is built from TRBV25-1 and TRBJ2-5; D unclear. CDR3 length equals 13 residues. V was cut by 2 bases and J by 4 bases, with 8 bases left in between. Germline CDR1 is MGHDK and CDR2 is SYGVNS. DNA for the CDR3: TGTGCCAGCAGTGAAGGGTCAGGAGAGACCCAGTACTTC. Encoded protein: CASSEGSGETQYF.